The 8 T cell receptor beta chains presented below share a single source sample, sequenced in a study of T cell responses to AZD1222 COVID-19 vaccine. Clones were read by immunoSEQ multiplex PCR, and TCRdb kept only the in-frame ones, dropping some. In the table there are 90,000 to 130,000 clones, about 86% of which are singletons. The sequencing used peripheral blood, collected on day 0 of AZD1222 vaccination. Every receptor here comes from an adult in good health.

The chain recombines TRBV4-2 with TRBJ2-1; 12 bases align to TRBD2. CDR1 and CDR2 (germline): LGHNA, YNFKEQ. V lost 4 bases and J lost 7; bases outside the gene matches: 11. The CDR3 has 17 residues. The CDR3 is CASSRDPGLAGFNEQFF. As DNA, the CDR3 is TGTGCCAGCAGCCGGGACCCTGGACTAGCGGGGTTTAATGAGCAGTTCTTC.

The V call is TRBV6-5, the J call TRBJ2-1; D unclear. The V and J ends lost 10 bases and 0 bases respectively, with 16 bases between them. This CDR3 has 15 amino acids. Germline values: CDR1 MNHEY, CDR2 SVGAGI. The DNA for the CDR3 is TGTGCCACCATGAGCCAGTTTAGCTCCTACAATGAGCAGTTCTTC. Its translation: CATMSQFSSYNEQFF.

For this clone: Other DNA sequences in the sample encode the same CDR3. The V gene is TRBV7-2, the J gene TRBJ2-2; 11 nucleotides line up with TRBD2. CDR3 length: 16 amino acids. Looked up from germline, CDR1 is SGHTA and CDR2 is FQGNSA. V was pared by 5 bases and J by 4 bases, with 6 bases of the junction left unmatched. The CDR3 loop reads CASSPTSGGFTGELFF. The CDR3 nucleotides are TGTGCCAGCAGCCCTACTAGCGGGGGCTTCACCGGGGAGCTGTTTTTT.

This sequence joins TRBV9 and TRBJ2-5; D is unresolved. The germline CDR1 and CDR2 sequences are SGDLS and YYNGEE. CDR3 length equals 13 residues. Between the trimmed V and J ends, which lost 0 bases and 4 bases, there was a span of 7 bases. The CDR3 DNA reads TGTGCCAGCAGCGTAGGAGAGACAGAGACCCAGTACTTC. This codes for CASSVGETETQYF.

The chain is built from TRBV7-9 and TRBJ1-1, with D uncertain. Trimming took 4 bases from V and 6 from J, leaving 18 bases between them. CDR1 is SEHNR, CDR2 FQNEAQ, per germline (reference sequence). CDR3 length: 15 amino acids. This chain's CDR3 is CASSSAEIRVSEAFF. The CDR3 bases are TGTGCCAGCAGCTCCGCTGAGATCCGCGTTTCTGAAGCTTTCTTT.

The chain has TRBV19 and TRBJ1-1; maybe TRBD1 (6 bases). Trimming pared 1 base from V and 2 bases from J, leaving 11 bases between. The CDR3 extends over 15 amino acids. The germline V gene has CDR1 LNHDA and CDR2 SQIVND (reference sequence). The CDR3 loop reads CASSIGGAGNTEAFF. For the CDR3, the DNA is TGTGCCAGTAGTATAGGGGGGGCTGGAAACACTGAAGCTTTCTTT.

J is TRBJ1-4 and V is TRBV11-2; 9 bases match TRBD1. The germline gives CDR1 SGHAT, CDR2 FQNNGV. CDR3 length equals 14 residues. The J segment lost 7 bases and the V segment lost 3 bases, leaving 3 bases of the junction unmatched. This CDR3 is CASSLSGQGEKLFF. CDR3 nucleotides: TGTGCCAGCAGCTTGTCGGGACAGGGTGAAAAACTGTTTTTT.

The rearrangement uses TRBV27 and TRBJ1-2; 8 nucleotides align to TRBD1. CDR1 is MNHEY, CDR2 SMNVEV, per germline (reference sequence). CDR3 size: 16 residues. With V trimmed by 7 bases and J by 2 bases, 12 bases remained unmatched. Here the CDR3 reads CASTSGQGLANYGYTF. Written as DNA, the CDR3 is TGTGCCAGCACCTCAGGACAGGGACTTGCAAACTATGGCTACACCTTC.